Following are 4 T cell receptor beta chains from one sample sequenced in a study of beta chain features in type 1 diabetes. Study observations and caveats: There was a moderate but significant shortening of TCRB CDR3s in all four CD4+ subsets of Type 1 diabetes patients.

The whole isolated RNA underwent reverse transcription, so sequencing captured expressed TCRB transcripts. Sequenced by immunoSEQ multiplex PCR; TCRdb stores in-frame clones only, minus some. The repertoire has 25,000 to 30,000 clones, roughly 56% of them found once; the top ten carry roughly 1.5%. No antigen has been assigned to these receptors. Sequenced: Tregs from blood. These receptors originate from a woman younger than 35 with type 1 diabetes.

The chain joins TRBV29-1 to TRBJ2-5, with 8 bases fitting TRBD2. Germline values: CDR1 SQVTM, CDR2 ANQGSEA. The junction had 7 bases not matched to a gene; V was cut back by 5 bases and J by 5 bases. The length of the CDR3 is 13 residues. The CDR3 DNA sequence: TGCAGCGTTCGGTCCGGCGGGAGGGAGACCCAGTACTTC. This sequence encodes CSVRSGGRETQYF.

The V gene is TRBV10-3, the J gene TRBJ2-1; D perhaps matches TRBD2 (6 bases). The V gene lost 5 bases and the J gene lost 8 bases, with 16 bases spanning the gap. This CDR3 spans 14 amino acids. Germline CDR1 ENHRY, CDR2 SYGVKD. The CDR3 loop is CAISTSLVGYEQFF. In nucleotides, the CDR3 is TGTGCCATCAGTACTAGCTTAGTAGGTTATGAGCAGTTCTTC.

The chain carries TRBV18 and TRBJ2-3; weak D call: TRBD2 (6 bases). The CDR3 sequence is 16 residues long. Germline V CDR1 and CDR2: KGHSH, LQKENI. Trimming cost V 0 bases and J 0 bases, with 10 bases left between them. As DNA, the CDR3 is TGTGCCAGCTCACCACCAGCAGGGACTAGCACAGATACGCAGTATTTT. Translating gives CASSPPAGTSTDTQYF.

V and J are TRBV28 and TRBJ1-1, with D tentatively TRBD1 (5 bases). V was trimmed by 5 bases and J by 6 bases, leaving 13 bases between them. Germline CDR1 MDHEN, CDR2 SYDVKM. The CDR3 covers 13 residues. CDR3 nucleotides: TGTGCCAGCAGTCGCGGGGGATCATCTGAAGCTTTCTTT. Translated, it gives CASSRGGSSEAFF. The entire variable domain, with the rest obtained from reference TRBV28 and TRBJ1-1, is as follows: DVKVTQSSRYLVKRTGEKVFLECVQDMDHENMFWYRQDPGLGLRLIYFSYDVKMKEKGDIPEGYSVSREKKERFSLILESASTNQTSMYLCASSRGGSSEAFFGQGTRLTVV.